Described below is a single T cell receptor beta chain sequence and its context. Here immunoSEQ multiplex PCR was the method, and the copy in TCRdb shows in-frame clones only, minus some. The data show around 230,000 clones, about 91% seen once. Germline V gene lookup returns CDR1 KGHDR and CDR2 SFDVKD. This CDR3 has 16 residues. Trimming at V came to 5 bases and at J to 0 bases, leaving 5 bases not matched to a gene. These data come from a study of blood T cell repertoires in COVID-19. Study as a whole: Italy, Spain and the United States were the sources of the convalescent and acute COVID-19 samples. PBMCs, B-cell-depleted T cells, or T cells were the source of the cDNA or gDNA that made up the material.

Participant age was roughly 18 to 89 years, and participants resided in approximately 24 US areas. The sequence derives from a woman aged 40 to 50 with acute COVID-19. V gene TRBV24-1 combines with J gene TRBJ2-3; 9 bases fit TRBD2. Sequenced: PBMCs or T cells enriched from blood (not recorded which). This CDR3 reads CATSGLAEPSTDTQYF. The CDR3 coding sequence is TGTGCCACCAGTGGACTAGCGGAACCTAGCACAGATACGCAGTATTTT.